This TCR beta chain originates from a study of blood T cell repertoires in COVID-19. About the study: The analysed material was cDNA or gDNA that came from T cells, B-cell-depleted T cells, or PBMCs.

Libraries were prepared by immunoSEQ multiplex PCR; TCRdb keeps only in-frame clonotypes and omits some of them. There are around 230,000 clones in the sample; around 87% occur only once, and approximately 7.9% lies in the top ten. CDR3 length: 13 residues. Germline values: CDR1 DFQATT, CDR2 SNEGSKA (reference sequence). V lost 3 bases and J lost 9; bases outside the gene matches: 5. The sequenced material came from peripheral blood. This receptor was obtained from a man in his 60s who had recovered from COVID-19. The genes are TRBV20-1 and TRBJ1-6; 7 bases match TRBD1. The CDR3 spells CSASETGPSPLHF. The CDR3 bases are TGCAGTGCTAGTGAGACAGGGCCTTCACCCCTCCACTTT.